The 24 T cell receptor beta chains given below trace back to one sample, sequenced in a study of T cells in Graves' hyperthyroidism and ophthalmopathy. Researchers took RNA transcripts and amplified the TCR beta CDR3 regions from them. Carried out on the TCR CDR3, a first-round RT-PCR used the HTBI primer set. TCRdb called the multiplex PCR reads again in MiXCR, with one record for every CDR3 protein. The table lists a few hundred thousand distinct CDR3 sequences, under 15% of them singletons. Sequences were obtained from blood. The receptors were gathered from a woman under 40 with Graves' hyperthyroidism.

This clonotype has only a few counts. This chain connects TRBV7-9 to TRBJ2-3, with TRBD2 matching 11 bases. The CDR3 is 17 amino acids. V was clipped by 5 bases and J by 2 bases; unmatched bases: 9. Looked up from germline, CDR1 is SEHNR and CDR2 is FQNEAQ (reference sequence). CDR3 coding DNA: TGTGCCAGCAGCGTTATGGGACTAGCGGTGCTCACAGATACGCAGTATTTT. Amino acid sequence: CASSVMGLAVLTDTQYF.

This clonotype was counted ten times or more. The chain carries TRBV5-6 and TRBJ2-5; D call uncertain. The CDR3 is 12 amino acids. CDR1 is SGHDT, CDR2 YYEEEE, per germline. V lost 0 bases and J 9 bases, leaving 9 bases between the germline ends. The CDR3 nucleotides read TGTGCCAGCAGCTTGGGGCCGTCGTCCCAGTACTTC. It translates to CASSLGPSSQYF. The full variable domain, completed using reference TRBV5-6 and TRBJ2-5, is DAGVTQSPTHLIKTRGQQVTLRCSPKSGHDTVSWYQQALGQGPQFIFQYYEEEERQRGNFPDRFSGHQFPNYSSELNVNALLLGDSALYLCASSLGPSSQYFGPGTRLLVL.

This clonotype occurred many times. This chain connects TRBV28 to TRBJ2-3; 10 bases agree with TRBD1. The V and J ends lost 7 bases and 6 bases, in that order; junction bases with no gene match: 10. The CDR3 is made up of 15 amino acids. Germline lookup yields CDR1 MDHEN and CDR2 SYDVKM. The DNA of the CDR3 is TGTGCCAGCAACATGGACAGGGGGTGGGAGGATACGCAGTATTTT. Translating it yields CASNMDRGWEDTQYF.

This clonotype was counted at least ten times. The rearrangement joins TRBV16 to TRBJ1-1; 7 bases fit TRBD1. Unmatched junction bases numbered 3, after V lost 4 bases and J lost 1 base. CDR1 and CDR2 from the germline V gene are KGHSY and FQNENV. This CDR3 comprises 14 residues. The CDR3 sequence: CASSPYRGNTEAFF. For the CDR3, the DNA is TGTGCCAGCAGCCCCTACAGGGGGAACACTGAAGCTTTCTTT.

This clonotype was counted between two and nine times. V usage is TRBV10-3 and J usage is TRBJ2-2; 8 nucleotides agree with TRBD1. The junction had 5 bases not matched to a gene; V was cut back by 2 bases and J by 0 bases. CDR1 and CDR2 from the germline V gene are ENHRY and SYGVKD. The CDR3 is 17 amino acids. CDR3 sequence: CAISEPGQASNTGELFF. CDR3 DNA sequence: TGTGCCATCAGTGAGCCGGGACAGGCCTCGAACACCGGGGAGCTGTTTTTT.

This chain links TRBV28 with TRBJ2-7; D perhaps matches TRBD1 (5 bases). Trimming shortened V by 3 bases and J by 6 bases, and 18 bases separated the two germline ends. From germline, CDR1 is MDHEN and CDR2 SYDVKM. The CDR3 is 15 residues long. The CDR3 is CASSFKDKRSIEQYF. The DNA for the CDR3 is TGTGCCAGCAGTTTCAAGGACAAAAGAAGCATCGAGCAGTACTTC. Looking up the rest from reference TRBV28 and TRBJ2-7 gives the full variable domain: DVKVTQSSRYLVKRTGEKVFLECVQDMDHENMFWYRQDPGLGLRLIYFSYDVKMKEKGDIPEGYSVSREKKERFSLILESASTNQTSMYLCASSFKDKRSIEQYFGPGTRLTVT.

This clonotype was detected once. J is TRBJ1-5 and V is TRBV7-2; unclear D gene. The germline CDR1 and CDR2 sequences are SGHTA and FQGNSA. The germline V and J ends were trimmed by 1 base and 3 bases, with 10 bases remaining between them. This CDR3 is built from 15 residues. CDR3 DNA: TGTGCCAGCAGCTTAGAGTCCGGGGACAATCAGCCCCAGCATTTT. It is translated as CASSLESGDNQPQHF.

V is TRBV27 and J is TRBJ2-2; the D gene is possibly TRBD2 (5 bases). Trimming took 2 bases from V and 3 from J, leaving 13 bases between them. The CDR3 runs 16 residues. CDR1 is MNHEY, CDR2 SMNVEV, per germline (reference sequence). CDR3 sequence reads: CASSLLGKGDTGELFF. The CDR3, as DNA: TGTGCCAGCAGTTTACTGGGCAAGGGAGACACCGGGGAGCTGTTTTTT.

In this sample, this clonotype turned up many times. This rearrangement joins TRBV6-1 to TRBJ1-1; 8 nucleotides match TRBD1. The V and J ends lost 3 bases and 1 base, in that order; junction bases with no gene match: 4. The CDR3 extends over 15 amino acids. CDR1 and CDR2 from the germline V gene are MNHNS and SASEGT. Here the CDR3 DNA reads TGTGCCAGCAGTGACCCGACAGGGGAGAACACTGAAGCTTTCTTT. Protein sequence: CASSDPTGENTEAFF.

The sample holds many counts of this clonotype. V gene TRBV2 combines with J gene TRBJ1-2; D may be TRBD1 (5 bases). The CDR3 has 13 residues. Trimming removed 5 bases at V and 11 bases at J, with 18 bases between. CDR1 is SNHLY and CDR2 is FYNNEI in the germline V gene. In nucleotides, the CDR3 is TGTGCCAGCAGTCAGGACACACTACTACCATACACCTTC. This gives the protein CASSQDTLLPYTF.

This clonotype was observed a handful of times. A read error may be the cause here, since a much bigger clone is one base away. In DNA, the CDR3 is TGTGCCAGCAGTTTTGTTCTTGACTCCTACGAGCAGTTCTTC. Translating it yields CASSFVLDSYEQFF. The chain recombines TRBV12-3 or TRBV12-4 with TRBJ2-7; D not certain. Gene TRBJ2-1 matches the end of the DNA better, so the J call may be wrong. This CDR3 has 14 residues.

This chain uses TRBV29-1 with TRBJ1-4; possible D gene TRBD1, 5 bases. Trimming stripped 1 base from V and 0 bases from J, with 6 bases between. CDR3 size: 14 residues. Germline values: CDR1 SQVTM, CDR2 ANQGSEA. CDR3 sequence (DNA): TGCAGCGTTGAAGGGGGGGCAACTAATGAAAAACTGTTTTTT. Translation gives CSVEGGATNEKLFF.

The chain links TRBV12-3 or TRBV12-4 to TRBJ2-7; D is uncertain. With 4 bases removed from V and 2 bases from J, the gap between germline ends came to 15 bases. This CDR3 spans 15 amino acids. The CDR3 coding sequence is TGTGCCAGCAGTTCAGCCCCCAACTCTCCCTACGAGCAGTACTTC. It encodes CASSSAPNSPYEQYF.

This sequence joins TRBV28 and TRBJ2-7; 8 bases line up with TRBD2. This CDR3 comprises 13 residues. Germline-derived CDR1 and CDR2 are MDHEN and SYDVKM. J lost 2 bases, V lost 7 bases, and 4 bases had no gene match. For the CDR3, the DNA is TGTGCCAGCACTGACGGGAGGGCCTACGAGCAGTACTTC. Translated: CASTDGRAYEQYF.

This clonotype showed up many times. V is TRBV28 and J is TRBJ2-1; unclear D gene. Trimming left V 6 bases short and J 4 bases short, with 13 bases between. The length of the CDR3 is 14 residues. Germline V gene data show CDR1 as MDHEN and CDR2 as SYDVKM. The CDR3 loop reads CASRTIGLYNEQFF. DNA for the CDR3: TGTGCCAGCAGAACAATCGGGCTTTACAATGAGCAGTTCTTC.

CDR3 DNA: TGTGCCAGCAGTTTACAAAGGCAGGGCATCTACGAGCAGTACTTC. It translates to CASSLQRQGIYEQYF. J is TRBJ2-7 and V is TRBV12-3 or TRBV12-4, with a possible D match to TRBD1 (5 bases). The V end lost 2 bases, the J end lost 3 bases, and 14 bases lay between the germline ends. The CDR3 is 15 amino acids.

This clonotype has a count of ten or more. This chain links TRBV13 with TRBJ2-3; TRBD2 aligns across 12 bases. The V segment lost 3 bases and the J segment 4 bases; nucleotides outside the gene matches: 5. This CDR3 spans 16 amino acids. CDR1 PRHDT and CDR2 FYEKMQ come from the germline V gene (reference sequence). CDR3 DNA: TGTGCCAGCAGCTTGACTAGCGGGAGAGGGTCAGATACGCAGTATTTT. This codes for CASSLTSGRGSDTQYF.

The V gene is TRBV6-5, the J gene TRBJ2-5; D possibly corresponds to TRBD2 (6 bases). In germline, CDR1 is MNHEY, CDR2 SVGAGI. There are 16 residues in the CDR3. V was pared by 1 base and J by 4 bases, with 16 bases between. The CDR3 DNA follows: TGTGCCAGCAGTTACTATGGAAGCGGGCGGGGAGAGACCCAGTACTTC. It codes for CASSYYGSGRGETQYF.

This clonotype was observed at least ten times. V usage is TRBV27 and J usage is TRBJ2-5; D not certain. Per the germline V gene, CDR1 is MNHEY and CDR2 is SMNVEV (reference sequence). This CDR3 comprises 14 residues. Trimming shortened V by 2 bases and J by 5 bases, and 12 bases separated the two germline ends. This CDR3 is CASSLVGSLETQYF. CDR3 nucleotide sequence: TGTGCCAGCAGTTTAGTGGGCAGTCTGGAGACCCAGTACTTC.

This clonotype was detected ten times or more. V gene TRBV9 combines with J gene TRBJ1-2, with a tentative D call TRBD1 (6 bases). The V end lost 3 bases, the J end lost 5 bases, and 14 bases lay between the germline ends. Germline V CDR1 and CDR2: SGDLS, YYNGEE. This CDR3 spans 14 amino acids. The CDR3 DNA reads TGTGCCAGCAGCGCCACAGGGAATAGTTATGGCTACACCTTC. Translated, it gives CASSATGNSYGYTF.

This clonotype has ten or more counts. The rearrangement joins TRBV5-1 to TRBJ1-1; 9 bases match TRBD1. In germline, CDR1 is SGHRS, CDR2 YFSETQ. The CDR3 loop spans 14 amino acids. V lost 4 bases and J lost 8; bases outside the gene matches: 9. This chain's CDR3 is CASSRPGTGSEAFF. CDR3 nucleotides: TGCGCCAGCAGCCGTCCCGGGACAGGGTCCGAAGCTTTCTTT.

This clonotype was detected ten times or more. This chain joins TRBV12-3 or TRBV12-4 and TRBJ2-3; no definite D call. This CDR3 is built from 15 residues. V gave up 6 bases and J gave up 1 base, with 14 bases separating them. In DNA, the CDR3 is TGTGCCAGCAGCCAGACCTTTGATGGCACAGATACGCAGTATTTT. Its protein product is CASSQTFDGTDTQYF.

This clonotype came up a few times. This chain connects TRBV11-2 to TRBJ1-5, with 9 bases fitting TRBD1. This CDR3 region has 14 residues. Trimming cost V 2 bases and J 5 bases; bases outside gene matches: 1. Looked up from germline, CDR1 is SGHAT and CDR2 is FQNNGV. Here the CDR3 reads CASSLRTGDQPQHF. CDR3 nucleotides: TGTGCCAGCAGCTTAAGGACAGGGGATCAGCCCCAGCATTTT.

This clonotype was seen a handful of times. The V gene is TRBV6-1, the J gene TRBJ1-5, with D maybe TRBD1 (5 bases). The CDR3 is 15 residues long. Trimming cost V 2 bases and J 3 bases, with 11 bases left between them. Germline assignment: CDR1 MNHNS and CDR2 SASEGT. The DNA of the CDR3 is TGTGCCAGCAGTGAATTCGGGGGGATCAATCAGCCCCAGCATTTT. Translation: CASSEFGGINQPQHF.